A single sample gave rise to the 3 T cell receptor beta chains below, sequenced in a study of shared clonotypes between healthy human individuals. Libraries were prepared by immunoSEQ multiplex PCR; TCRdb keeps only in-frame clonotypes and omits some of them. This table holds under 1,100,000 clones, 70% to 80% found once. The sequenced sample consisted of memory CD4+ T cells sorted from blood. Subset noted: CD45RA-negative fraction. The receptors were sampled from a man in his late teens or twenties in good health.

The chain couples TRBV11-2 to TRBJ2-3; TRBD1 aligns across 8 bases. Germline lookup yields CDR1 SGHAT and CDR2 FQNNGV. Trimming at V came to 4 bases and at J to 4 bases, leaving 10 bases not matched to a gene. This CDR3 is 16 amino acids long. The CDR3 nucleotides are TGTGCCAGCAGCTCAACAGGGGGTGGTTGGGCAGATACGCAGTATTTT. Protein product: CASSSTGGGWADTQYF.

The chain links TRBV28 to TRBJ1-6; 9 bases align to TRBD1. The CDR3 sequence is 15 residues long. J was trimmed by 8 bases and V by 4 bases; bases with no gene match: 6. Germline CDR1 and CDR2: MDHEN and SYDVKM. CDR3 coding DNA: TGTGCCAGCAGTTCCGGGACAGGGACGGATTCACCCCTCCACTTT. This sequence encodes CASSSGTGTDSPLHF.

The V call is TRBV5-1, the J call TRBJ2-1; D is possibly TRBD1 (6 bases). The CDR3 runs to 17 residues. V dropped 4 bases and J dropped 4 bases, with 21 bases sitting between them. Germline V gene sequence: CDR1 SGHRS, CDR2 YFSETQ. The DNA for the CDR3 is TGCGCCAGCAGCCCACAACAGGGTTCAGCCCTATACAATGAGCAGTTCTTC. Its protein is CASSPQQGSALYNEQFF.